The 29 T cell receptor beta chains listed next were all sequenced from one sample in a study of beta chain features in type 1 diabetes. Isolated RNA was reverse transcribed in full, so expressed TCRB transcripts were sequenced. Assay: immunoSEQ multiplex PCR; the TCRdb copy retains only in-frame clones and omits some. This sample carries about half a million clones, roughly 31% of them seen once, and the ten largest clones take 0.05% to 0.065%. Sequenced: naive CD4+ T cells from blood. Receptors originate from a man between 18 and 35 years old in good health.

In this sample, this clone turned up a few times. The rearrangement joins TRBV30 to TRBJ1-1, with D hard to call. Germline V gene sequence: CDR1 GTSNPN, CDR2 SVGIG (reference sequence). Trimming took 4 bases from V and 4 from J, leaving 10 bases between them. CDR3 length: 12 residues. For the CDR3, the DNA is TGTGCCTGGAAGAGGGAAGGCACTGAAGCTTTCTTT. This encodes CAWKREGTEAFF.

DNA for the CDR3: TGTGCCAGCACCCTAGCGGGAGCCCCCGCCGAGTTGACCCAGTACTTC. This codes for CASTLAGAPAELTQYF. The chain links TRBV7-2 to TRBJ2-5, with 10 nucleotides matching TRBD2. Germline V CDR1 and CDR2: SGHTA, FQGNSA. CDR3 length: 16 amino acids. Trimming took 7 bases from V and 7 from J; bases not matched to a gene: 15. The complete variable domain, with remaining parts taken from reference TRBV7-2 and TRBJ2-5, reads GAGVSQSPSNKVTEKGKDVELRCDPISGHTALYWYRQSLGQGLEFLIYFQGNSAPDKSGLPSDRFSAERTGGSVSTLTIQRTQQEDSAVYLCASTLAGAPAELTQYFGPGTRLLVL.

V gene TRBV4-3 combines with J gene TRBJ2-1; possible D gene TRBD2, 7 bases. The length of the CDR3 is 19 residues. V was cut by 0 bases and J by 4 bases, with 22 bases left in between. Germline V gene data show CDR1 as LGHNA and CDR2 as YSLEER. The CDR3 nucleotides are TGCGCCAGCAGCCAAGAGGGGGCGGGAGTCCTTTCCCCTTACAATGAGCAGTTCTTC. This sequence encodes CASSQEGAGVLSPYNEQFF.

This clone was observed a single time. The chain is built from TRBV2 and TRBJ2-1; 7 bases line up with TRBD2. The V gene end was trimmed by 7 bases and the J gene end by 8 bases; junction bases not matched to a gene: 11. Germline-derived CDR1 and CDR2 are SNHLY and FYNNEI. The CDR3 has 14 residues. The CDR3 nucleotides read TGTGCCAGCACGTCGGGCGGGAGCGGCGATGAGCAGTTCTTC. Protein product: CASTSGGSGDEQFF. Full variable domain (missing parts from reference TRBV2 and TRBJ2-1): EPEVTQTPSHQVTQMGQEVILRCVPISNHLYFYWYRQILGQKVEFLVSFYNNEISEKSEIFDDQFSVERPDGSNFTLKIRSTKLEDSAMYFCASTSGGSGDEQFFGPGTRLTVL.

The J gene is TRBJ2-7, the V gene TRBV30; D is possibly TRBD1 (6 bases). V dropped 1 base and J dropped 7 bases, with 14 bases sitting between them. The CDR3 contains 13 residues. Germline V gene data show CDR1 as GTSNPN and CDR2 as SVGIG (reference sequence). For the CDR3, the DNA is TGTGCCTGGAGTGCCACAGGGCCGGGGGAGCAGTACTTC. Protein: CAWSATGPGEQYF.

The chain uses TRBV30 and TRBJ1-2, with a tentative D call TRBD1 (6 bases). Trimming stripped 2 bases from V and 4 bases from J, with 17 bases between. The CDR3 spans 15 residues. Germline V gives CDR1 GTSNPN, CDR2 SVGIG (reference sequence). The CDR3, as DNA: TGTGCCTGGAGTCCCCGACAGGCCTTCGGCTATGGCTACACCTTC. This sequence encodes CAWSPRQAFGYGYTF.

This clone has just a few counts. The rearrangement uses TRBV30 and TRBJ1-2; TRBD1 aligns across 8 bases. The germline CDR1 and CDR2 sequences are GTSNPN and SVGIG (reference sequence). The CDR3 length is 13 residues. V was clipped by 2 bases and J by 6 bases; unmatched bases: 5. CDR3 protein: CAWSRLQGDGYTF. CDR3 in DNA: TGTGCCTGGAGTAGATTACAGGGGGATGGCTACACCTTC.

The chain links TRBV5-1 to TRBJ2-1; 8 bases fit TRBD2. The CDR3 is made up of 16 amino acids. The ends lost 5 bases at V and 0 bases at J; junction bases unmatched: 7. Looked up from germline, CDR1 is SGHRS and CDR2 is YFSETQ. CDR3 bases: TGCGCCAGCAGGGATCCCAGCGGGAGCTCCTACAATGAGCAGTTCTTC. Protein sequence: CASRDPSGSSYNEQFF.

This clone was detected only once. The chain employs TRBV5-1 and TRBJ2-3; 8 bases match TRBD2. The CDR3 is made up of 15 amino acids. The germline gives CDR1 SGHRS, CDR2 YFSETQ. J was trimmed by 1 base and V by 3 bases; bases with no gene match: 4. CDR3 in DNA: TGCGCCAGCAGCTCTCCGGGACTAGGCACAGATACGCAGTATTTT. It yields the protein CASSSPGLGTDTQYF.

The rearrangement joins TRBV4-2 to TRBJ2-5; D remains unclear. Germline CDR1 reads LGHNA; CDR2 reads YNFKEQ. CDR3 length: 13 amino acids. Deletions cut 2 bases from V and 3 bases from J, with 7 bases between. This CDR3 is CASSQQTEETQYF. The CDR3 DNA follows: TGTGCCAGCAGCCAACAGACCGAAGAGACCCAGTACTTC.

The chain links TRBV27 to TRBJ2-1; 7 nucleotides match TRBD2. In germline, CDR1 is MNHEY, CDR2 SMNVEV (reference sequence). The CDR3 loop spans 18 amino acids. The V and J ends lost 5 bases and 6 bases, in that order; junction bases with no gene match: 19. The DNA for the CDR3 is TGTGCCAGCAGTCCTCGGTGGCGGCAGCGACTAGCAGTCAATGAGCAGTTCTTC. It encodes CASSPRWRQRLAVNEQFF.

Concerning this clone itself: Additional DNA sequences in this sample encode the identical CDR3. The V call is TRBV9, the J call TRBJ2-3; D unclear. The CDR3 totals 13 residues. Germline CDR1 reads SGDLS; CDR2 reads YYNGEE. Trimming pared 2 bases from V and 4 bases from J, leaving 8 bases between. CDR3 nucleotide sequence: TGTGCCAGCAGCGTCACCTCAGCAGATACGCAGTATTTT. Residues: CASSVTSADTQYF.

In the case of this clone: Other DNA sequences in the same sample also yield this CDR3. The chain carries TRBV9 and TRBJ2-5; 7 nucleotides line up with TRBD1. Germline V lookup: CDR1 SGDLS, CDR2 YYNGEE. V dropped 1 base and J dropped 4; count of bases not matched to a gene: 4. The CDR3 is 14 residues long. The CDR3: CASSVTPGGETQYF. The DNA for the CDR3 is TGTGCCAGCAGCGTAACACCAGGGGGAGAGACCCAGTACTTC.

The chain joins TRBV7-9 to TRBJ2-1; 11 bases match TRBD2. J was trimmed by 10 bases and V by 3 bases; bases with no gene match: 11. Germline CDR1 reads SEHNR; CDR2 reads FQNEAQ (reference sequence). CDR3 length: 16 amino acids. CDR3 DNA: TGTGCCAGCAGCTTTACTAGCGGGAGACTGACGGGAGAGCAGTTCTTC. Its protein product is CASSFTSGRLTGEQFF.

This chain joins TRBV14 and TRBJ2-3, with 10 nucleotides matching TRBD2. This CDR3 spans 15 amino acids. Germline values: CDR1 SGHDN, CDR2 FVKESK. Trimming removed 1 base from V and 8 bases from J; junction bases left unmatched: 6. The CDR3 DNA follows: TGTGCCAGCAGCCAAGGCCTAGCGGGAGTTTCTACGCAGTATTTT. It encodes CASSQGLAGVSTQYF.

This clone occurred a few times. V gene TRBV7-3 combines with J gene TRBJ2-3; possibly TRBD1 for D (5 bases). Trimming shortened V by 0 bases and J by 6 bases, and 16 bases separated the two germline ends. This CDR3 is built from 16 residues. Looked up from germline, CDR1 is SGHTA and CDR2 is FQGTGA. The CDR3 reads CASSLTAGISSDTQYF. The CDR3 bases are TGTGCCAGCAGCTTAACGGCAGGGATTAGCTCCGATACGCAGTATTTT.

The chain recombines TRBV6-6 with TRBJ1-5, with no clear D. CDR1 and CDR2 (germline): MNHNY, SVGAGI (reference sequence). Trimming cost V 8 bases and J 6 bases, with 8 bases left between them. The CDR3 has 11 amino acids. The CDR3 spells CASGGAQPQHF. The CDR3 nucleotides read TGTGCCAGCGGCGGAGCTCAGCCCCAGCATTTT.

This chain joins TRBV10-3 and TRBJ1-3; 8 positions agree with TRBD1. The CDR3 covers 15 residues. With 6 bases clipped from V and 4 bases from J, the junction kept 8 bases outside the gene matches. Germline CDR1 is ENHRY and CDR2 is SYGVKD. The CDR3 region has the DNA TGTGCCATCAGGCTGGGACAGGCTGGAGGAAACACCATATATTTT. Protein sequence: CAIRLGQAGGNTIYF.

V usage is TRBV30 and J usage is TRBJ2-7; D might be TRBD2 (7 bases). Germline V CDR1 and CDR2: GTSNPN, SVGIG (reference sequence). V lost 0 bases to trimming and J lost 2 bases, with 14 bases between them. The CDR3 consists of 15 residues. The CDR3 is CAWSVTGRATYEQYF. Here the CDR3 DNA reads TGTGCCTGGAGTGTAACAGGGAGGGCCACCTACGAGCAGTACTTC.

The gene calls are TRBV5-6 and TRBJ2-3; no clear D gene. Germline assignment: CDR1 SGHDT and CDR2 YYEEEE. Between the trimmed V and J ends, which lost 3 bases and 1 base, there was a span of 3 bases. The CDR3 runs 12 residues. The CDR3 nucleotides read TGTGCCAGCAGCTGGGGCACAGATACGCAGTATTTT. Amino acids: CASSWGTDTQYF.

CDR3 bases: TGTGCCAGCACCCCGGACAGGGTGTACGAGCAGTACTTC. Translating gives CASTPDRVYEQYF. This chain uses TRBV2 with TRBJ2-7; 8 bases map to TRBD1. The CDR3 sequence is 13 residues long. The ends lost 7 bases at V and 4 bases at J; junction bases unmatched: 6. Looked up from germline, CDR1 is SNHLY and CDR2 is FYNNEI.

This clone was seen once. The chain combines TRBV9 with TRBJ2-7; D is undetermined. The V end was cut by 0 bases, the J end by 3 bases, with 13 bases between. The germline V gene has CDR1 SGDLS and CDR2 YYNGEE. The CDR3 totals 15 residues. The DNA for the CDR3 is TGTGCCAGCAGCGTAGCGTACGGGTGGGTCTACGAGCAGTACTTC. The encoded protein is CASSVAYGWVYEQYF.

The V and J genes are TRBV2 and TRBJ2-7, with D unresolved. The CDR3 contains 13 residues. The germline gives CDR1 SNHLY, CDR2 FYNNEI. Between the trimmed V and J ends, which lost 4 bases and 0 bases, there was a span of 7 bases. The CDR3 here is CASSVLDSYEQYF. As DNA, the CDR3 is TGTGCCAGCAGTGTGCTGGACTCCTACGAGCAGTACTTC.

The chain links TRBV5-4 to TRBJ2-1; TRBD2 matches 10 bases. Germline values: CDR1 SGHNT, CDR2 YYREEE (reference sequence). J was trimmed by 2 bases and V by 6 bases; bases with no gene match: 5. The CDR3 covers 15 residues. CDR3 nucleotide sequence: TGTGCCAGCACAACTAGCGGGACAACCTACAATGAGCAGTTCTTC. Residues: CASTTSGTTYNEQFF.

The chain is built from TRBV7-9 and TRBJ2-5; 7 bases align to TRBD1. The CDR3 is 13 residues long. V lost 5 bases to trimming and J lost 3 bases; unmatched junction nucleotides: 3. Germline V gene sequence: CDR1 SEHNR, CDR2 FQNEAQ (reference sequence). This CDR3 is CASSLGTEETQYF. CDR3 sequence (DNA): TGTGCCAGCAGCCTAGGGACAGAAGAGACCCAGTACTTC.

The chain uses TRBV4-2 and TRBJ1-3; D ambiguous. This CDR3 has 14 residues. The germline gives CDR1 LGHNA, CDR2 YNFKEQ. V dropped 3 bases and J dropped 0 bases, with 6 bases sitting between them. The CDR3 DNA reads TGTGCCAGCAGCCAGGTCGTCTCTGGAAACACCATATATTTT. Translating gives CASSQVVSGNTIYF.

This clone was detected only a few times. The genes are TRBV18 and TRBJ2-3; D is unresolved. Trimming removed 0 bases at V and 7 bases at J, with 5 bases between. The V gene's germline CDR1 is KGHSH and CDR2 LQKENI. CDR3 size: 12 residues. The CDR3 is CASSPPRNTQYF. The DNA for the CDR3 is TGTGCCAGCTCACCACCCCGAAATACGCAGTATTTT.

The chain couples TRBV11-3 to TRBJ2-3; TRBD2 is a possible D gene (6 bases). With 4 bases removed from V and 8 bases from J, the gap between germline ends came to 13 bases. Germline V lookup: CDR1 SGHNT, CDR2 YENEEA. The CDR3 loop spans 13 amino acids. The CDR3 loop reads CASSSDGGGTQYF. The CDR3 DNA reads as TGTGCCAGCAGCTCCGACGGGGGAGGTACGCAGTATTTT. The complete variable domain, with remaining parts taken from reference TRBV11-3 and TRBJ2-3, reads EAGVVQSPRYKIIEKKQPVAFWCNPISGHNTLYWYLQNLGQGPELLIRYENEEAVDDSQLPKDRFSAERLKGVDSTLKIQPAELGDSAVYLCASSSDGGGTQYFGPGTRLTVL.

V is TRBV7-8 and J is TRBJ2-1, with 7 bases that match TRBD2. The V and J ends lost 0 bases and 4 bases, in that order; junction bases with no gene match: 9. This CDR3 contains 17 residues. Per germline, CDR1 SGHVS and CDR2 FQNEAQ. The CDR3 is CASSLAGGTGGYNEQFF. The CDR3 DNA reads TGTGCCAGCAGCTTAGCGGGAGGGACTGGGGGTTACAATGAGCAGTTCTTC.